The 24 T cell receptor beta chains reported below all come from one sample, sequenced in a study of blood T cell repertoires in COVID-19 (dated by TCRdb to about 2020). Libraries were built with the immunoSEQ multiplex PCR assay. As stored in TCRdb, this immuneACCESS dataset retains in-frame rearrangements with V and J assigned. A fraction of the clones does not appear; measured against another copy, unresolved V genes explain less than half of the discrepancy, and the remainder lacks a known reason. This sample holds 45,000 to 55,000 clones; 83% were observed only once. The top ten clonotypes cover under 6% of the sample. The source material was peripheral blood. The receptors here all came from a human donor in a cohort sampled during active COVID-19.

The rearrangement joins TRBV9 to TRBJ1-1, with a tentative D call TRBD1 (5 bases). Trimming took off 3 bases at V and 0 bases at J, with 15 bases between the two ends. Germline CDR1 reads SGDLS; CDR2 reads YYNGEE. This CDR3 has 16 residues. The chain's CDR3 is CASSGQIQTMNTEAFF. The CDR3 coding sequence is TGTGCCAGCAGCGGACAGATACAGACCATGAACACTGAAGCTTTCTTT.

The rearrangement uses TRBV6-2 or TRBV6-3 and TRBJ1-6; 8 bases align to TRBD1. J lost 8 bases, V lost 5 bases, and 11 bases had no gene match. The CDR3 length is 16 residues. CDR1 is MNHEY, CDR2 SVGEGT, per germline. CDR3 nucleotides: TGTGCCAGCAGTCCCCGCGGACAGGGAAAGGATTCACCCCTCCACTTT. It translates to CASSPRGQGKDSPLHF.

The chain has TRBV30 and TRBJ1-5; possibly TRBD1 for D (6 bases). Per the germline V gene, CDR1 is GTSNPN and CDR2 is SVGIG (reference sequence). Trimming stripped 3 bases from V and 9 bases from J, with 15 bases between. The CDR3 loop spans 13 amino acids. CDR3 nucleotides: TGTGCCTGGAGGGACAGACGGTACGGGCCCCAGCATTTT. It translates to CAWRDRRYGPQHF.

The J gene is TRBJ1-1, the V gene TRBV28, with 8 bases fitting TRBD1. The germline V gene encodes CDR1 MDHEN and CDR2 SYDVKM. CDR3 size: 15 residues. Trimming at V came to 3 bases and at J to 1 base, leaving 4 bases not matched to a gene. Here the CDR3 DNA reads TGTGCCAGCAGTTTCCCCGACAGGGGGAACACTGAAGCTTTCTTT. Amino acid sequence: CASSFPDRGNTEAFF. Based on the CDR3 plus reference TRBV28 and TRBJ1-1, the full variable domain is DVKVTQSSRYLVKRTGEKVFLECVQDMDHENMFWYRQDPGLGLRLIYFSYDVKMKEKGDIPEGYSVSREKKERFSLILESASTNQTSMYLCASSFPDRGNTEAFFGQGTRLTVV.

The chain carries TRBV10-1 and TRBJ1-6; TRBD1 aligns across 7 bases. This CDR3 comprises 12 residues. CDR1 WNHNN and CDR2 SYGVQD come from the germline V gene (reference sequence). V lost 10 bases to trimming and J lost 9 bases; unmatched junction nucleotides: 6. This CDR3 is CATGQEGSPLHF. The CDR3 DNA reads as TGCGCCACAGGACAGGAAGGTTCACCCCTCCACTTT.

The chain links TRBV3-1 (or the pseudogene TRBV3-2) to TRBJ1-2; 8 positions agree with TRBD1. Trimming took 8 bases from V and 6 from J; bases not matched to a gene: 8. CDR3 length: 13 amino acids. The germline V gene encodes CDR1 LGHDT and CDR2 YNNKEL (reference sequence). CDR3 nucleotides: TGTGCCAGCTATTCTAGACAGGGGAATGGCTACACCTTC. It codes for CASYSRQGNGYTF.

The chain uses TRBV5-1 and TRBJ2-1; D is undetermined. Trimming took off 0 bases at V and 0 bases at J, with 7 bases between the two ends. CDR1 and CDR2 from the germline V gene are SGHRS and YFSETQ. CDR3 size: 15 residues. CDR3 region: CASSLASSSYNEQFF. CDR3 coding DNA: TGCGCCAGCAGCTTGGCCTCGAGCTCCTACAATGAGCAGTTCTTC.

As concerns this clone: The CDR3 carries no conserved terminal phenylalanine or tryptophan, so it likely arises from a read error. Because the CDR3's place on the DNA is in doubt, the DNA is left out and the CDR3 is given as listed by TCRdb. The chain carries TRBV1 and TRBJ1-1. TRBV1 is marked as a pseudogene. A total of 11 residues make up the CDR3, ends included. CDR3 sequence reads: CTSSLPLGGER.

V usage is TRBV4-1 and J usage is TRBJ1-5; D gene ambiguous. CDR1 and CDR2 from the germline V gene are MGHRA and YSYEKL. Trimming removed 3 bases from V and 4 bases from J, with 10 bases in between. The CDR3 length is 14 residues. The CDR3: CASSQAGKNQPQHF. The CDR3 DNA reads as TGCGCCAGCAGCCAGGCCGGGAAAAATCAGCCCCAGCATTTT.

The rearrangement uses TRBV19 and TRBJ2-2, with 8 bases fitting TRBD2. This CDR3 is 17 amino acids long. Germline values: CDR1 LNHDA, CDR2 SQIVND (reference sequence). V gave up 3 bases and J gave up 1 base; unmatched junction bases: 7. In DNA form, the CDR3 reads TGTGCCAGTAGTATTATTGCGGGGGGCCGGAACACCGGGGAGCTGTTTTTT. This sequence encodes CASSIIAGGRNTGELFF.

This chain uses TRBV11-3 with TRBJ1-6; D not certain. The V gene's germline CDR1 is SGHNT and CDR2 YENEEA. V dropped 5 bases and J dropped 7 bases, with 21 bases sitting between them. The CDR3 spans 17 residues. CDR3 loop: CASSNWESKEKNSPLHF. The DNA for the CDR3 is TGTGCCAGCAGCAACTGGGAGAGCAAAGAAAAGAATTCACCCCTCCACTTT.

The chain carries TRBV2 and TRBJ2-3; TRBD2 might be the D (6 bases). Germline V gene sequence: CDR1 SNHLY, CDR2 FYNNEI. The germline V and J ends were trimmed by 6 bases and 7 bases, with 20 bases remaining between them. The CDR3 length is 15 residues. The CDR3 protein is CASRGLGGPSHTQYF. For the CDR3, the DNA is TGTGCCAGCAGGGGACTGGGCGGTCCCTCCCATACGCAGTATTTT.

The chain uses TRBV4-1 and TRBJ2-3; 11 bases are a match to TRBD1. The V and J ends lost 6 bases and 4 bases, in that order; junction bases with no gene match: 3. CDR1 MGHRA and CDR2 YSYEKL come from the germline V gene. The CDR3 is 14 residues long. CDR3 in amino acids: CASRDRGPADTQYF. The DNA of the CDR3 is TGCGCCAGCAGGGACAGGGGGCCTGCAGATACGCAGTATTTT.

This sequence joins TRBV5-3 and TRBJ1-2, with 9 positions matching TRBD1. TRBV5-3 is sorted into the ORF group, with uncertain function. This CDR3 has 18 amino acids. V gave up 6 bases and J gave up 2 bases; unmatched junction bases: 17. The CDR3 protein is CARTFLLGQGCNNYGYTF. The CDR3 nucleotides are TGTGCCAGAACTTTCCTACTGGGACAGGGTTGTAACAACTATGGCTACACCTTC.

This rearrangement joins TRBV5-8 to TRBJ2-3; TRBD2 agrees at 8 bases. This CDR3 is 15 amino acids long. CDR1 and CDR2 from the germline V gene are SGHTS and YDEGEE. The J segment lost 2 bases and the V segment lost 5 bases, leaving 7 bases of the junction unmatched. Written as DNA, the CDR3 is TGTGCCAGCAGACCAGAGCGGGGGCACACAGATACGCAGTATTTT. As protein: CASRPERGHTDTQYF.

The chain employs TRBV5-4 and TRBJ2-5; the D gene is possibly TRBD2 (7 bases). Germline lookup yields CDR1 SGHNT and CDR2 YYREEE (reference sequence). The CDR3 extends over 17 amino acids. Trimming left V 0 bases short and J 5 bases short, with 20 bases between. This CDR3 is CASSLGGGLYEWETQYF. The CDR3 DNA follows: TGTGCCAGCAGCTTGGGGGGGGGCCTGTATGAGTGGGAGACCCAGTACTTC. The full variable domain, rest sourced from reference TRBV5-4 and TRBJ2-5, is ETGVTQSPTHLIKTRGQQVTLRCSSQSGHNTVSWYQQALGQGPQFIFQYYREEENGRGNFPPRFSGLQFPNYSSELNVNALELDDSALYLCASSLGGGLYEWETQYFGPGTRLLVL.

This clone occurred a few times. The chain couples TRBV24-1 to TRBJ1-2; 9 bases align to TRBD1. The CDR3 extends over 15 amino acids. Germline-derived CDR1 and CDR2 are KGHDR and SFDVKD. J was trimmed by 4 bases and V by 4 bases; bases with no gene match: 6. CDR3 sequence: CATSDPGQGIYGYTF. The CDR3 DNA sequence: TGTGCCACCAGTGACCCGGGACAGGGTATCTATGGCTACACCTTC.

The chain combines TRBV24-1 with TRBJ2-4; the match to TRBD1 covers 11 bases. Germline V gene data show CDR1 as KGHDR and CDR2 as SFDVKD. This CDR3 is 15 amino acids long. The J segment lost 7 bases and the V segment lost 4 bases, leaving 5 bases of the junction unmatched. This chain's CDR3 is CATSDSGQGANIQYF. The CDR3 nucleotides are TGTGCCACCAGTGACTCTGGACAGGGGGCCAACATTCAGTACTTC.

This clone was detected a few times. The rearrangement links TRBV7-2 to TRBJ1-6, with 7 bases aligning to TRBD1. The V gene end was trimmed by 1 base and the J gene end by 11 bases; junction bases not matched to a gene: 8. This CDR3 has 15 amino acids. Germline V gene sequence: CDR1 SGHTA, CDR2 FQGNSA. The CDR3 nucleotides are TGTGCCAGCAGCTTAGGACAGGGAGGATCGGCACCCCTCCACTTT. Protein: CASSLGQGGSAPLHF.

V is TRBV21-1 and J is TRBJ2-1; the table's TRBD1 call for D was not verified on the DNA. TRBV21-1 is termed a pseudogene. The CDR3 is 17 amino acids. The CDR3 DNA is TGTGCCAGCAGCAAAACTGGGGAGGACAGGTACTACAATGAGCAGTTCTTC. It is translated as CASSKTGEDRYYNEQFF.

The rearrangement uses TRBV5-1 and TRBJ2-4; a weak D match, TRBD1 (6 bases). There are 13 residues in the CDR3. From germline, CDR1 is SGHRS and CDR2 YFSETQ. V was pared by 5 bases and J by 0 bases, with 6 bases between. The CDR3 DNA follows: TGCGCCAGCAGACAGGGAGCCAAAAACATTCAGTACTTC. Translating gives CASRQGAKNIQYF. The full variable domain, its missing parts supplied by reference TRBV5-1 and TRBJ2-4, is KAGVTQTPRYLIKTRGQQVTLSCSPISGHRSVSWYQQTPGQGLQFLFEYFSETQRNKGNFPGRFSGRQFSNSRSEMNVSTLELGDSALYLCASRQGAKNIQYFGAGTRLSVL.

This clone has at least ten counts. The chain couples TRBV19 to TRBJ1-1; D is perhaps TRBD1 (6 bases). Trimming pared 10 bases from V and 4 bases from J, leaving 16 bases between. The germline V gene has CDR1 LNHDA and CDR2 SQIVND (reference sequence). The CDR3 extends over 13 amino acids. The CDR3 nucleotides read TGTGCCACCCTGACAGGCGGAGGCACTGAAGCTTTCTTT. Translation gives CATLTGGGTEAFF.

The genes are TRBV7-2 and TRBJ2-1, with 9 bases aligning to TRBD1. This CDR3 comprises 14 residues. Germline CDR1 and CDR2: SGHTA and FQGNSA. V lost 5 bases, J lost 9 bases, and 8 bases stayed unmatched. The CDR3 bases are TGTGCCAGCAGCGCCGCACAGGGGGCATTTGAGCAGTTCTTC. This codes for CASSAAQGAFEQFF. Together with reference TRBV7-2 and TRBJ2-1, the CDR3 gives the full variable domain: GAGVSQSPSNKVTEKGKDVELRCDPISGHTALYWYRQSLGQGLEFLIYFQGNSAPDKSGLPSDRFSAERTGGSVSTLTIQRTQQEDSAVYLCASSAAQGAFEQFFGPGTRLTVL.

This chain links TRBV6-2 or TRBV6-3 with TRBJ1-5; D remains ambiguous. CDR3 size: 16 residues. V was shortened by 1 base and J by 3 bases, with 13 bases between the two germline ends. Germline V gene lookup returns CDR1 MNHEY and CDR2 SVGEGT. CDR3 sequence: CASSYFSNRYNQPQHF. The CDR3 DNA follows: TGTGCCAGCAGTTACTTCAGTAACAGATACAATCAGCCCCAGCATTTT.